A single sample is the source of the 32 T cell receptor beta chains below, sequenced in a study of immune heterogeneity within non-small cell lung tumors. Template input was genomic DNA from bulk tumor (around 600 ng per sample). Surgical sampling yielded several biopsies per primary tumor (spaced far apart). Untreated, newly diagnosed non-small cell lung cancer patients underwent curative surgery. The TCR beta CDR3 region was amplified by multiplex PCR employing 32 V and 13 J primers. TCRdb processed the multiplex PCR reads anew with MiXCR; each CDR3 protein has one entry. The data contain around 2,000 distinct CDR3 sequences, 48% of them singletons. The sample consisted of lung tumor tissue. All receptors come from a man aged 55 to 69 with non-small cell lung cancer.

This clonotype is large in the sample. The chain recombines TRBV18 with TRBJ2-7; TRBD2 aligns across 12 bases. This CDR3 is 16 amino acids long. Unmatched junction bases numbered 7, after V lost 2 bases and J lost 5 bases. CDR1 is KGHSH and CDR2 is LQKENI in the germline V gene. The chain's CDR3 is CASSPNPTSGSHEQYV. The CDR3 DNA reads TGTGCCAGCTCACCAAACCCGACTAGCGGGAGTCACGAGCAGTACGTC.

This clonotype has more than one count but fewer than ten. This chain joins TRBV12-3 or TRBV12-4 and TRBJ1-2; no reliable D call. Trimming pared 1 base from V and 2 bases from J, leaving 5 bases between. The CDR3 extends over 13 amino acids. The CDR3 DNA sequence: TGTGCCAGCAGTTTAGACGGAAACTATGGCTACACCTTC. It is translated as CASSLDGNYGYTF.

This clonotype was seen only once. The CDR3 DNA sequence: TGTGCCAGCAGCGGGGGTATAGGGAATGAGCAGTTCTTC. This encodes CASSGGIGNEQFF. The chain has TRBV5-4 and TRBJ2-1, with D perhaps given as TRBD1 or TRBD2 (5 bases each). V was cut by 4 bases and J by 7 bases, with 12 bases left in between. Germline V lookup: CDR1 SGHNT, CDR2 YYREEE (reference sequence). This CDR3 spans 13 amino acids.

In its sample, this clonotype was seen a few times. The chain combines TRBV7-9 with TRBJ1-2; TRBD1 might be the D (6 bases). This CDR3 comprises 13 residues. Per germline, CDR1 SEHNR and CDR2 FQNEAQ (reference sequence). Deletions cut 5 bases from V and 2 bases from J, with 9 bases between. The CDR3: CASSQDRNYGYTF. In DNA form, the CDR3 reads TGTGCCAGCAGCCAGGACAGAAACTATGGCTACACCTTC.

This chain joins TRBV20-1 and TRBJ1-2, with a weak D call TRBD1 (6 bases). The length of the CDR3 is 14 residues. CDR1 and CDR2 from the germline V gene are DFQATT and SNEGSKA (reference sequence). V was cut by 6 bases and J by 3 bases, with 17 bases left in between. CDR3 protein: CSAPRQDFHYGYTF. The CDR3 DNA is TGCAGTGCCCCTCGACAGGATTTCCACTATGGCTACACCTTC.

The V and J genes are TRBV6-5 and TRBJ2-1; 9 bases line up with TRBD1. This CDR3 spans 20 amino acids. Germline loops: CDR1 MNHEY, CDR2 SVGAGI. V gave up 0 bases and J gave up 7 bases; unmatched junction bases: 19. The CDR3 loop reads CASSYSSLWGQGMGVNEQFF. In DNA, the CDR3 is TGTGCCAGCAGTTACTCTTCATTGTGGGGACAGGGCATGGGGGTTAATGAGCAGTTCTTC.

V usage is TRBV6-1 and J usage is TRBJ2-7; D could derive from TRBD1 or TRBD2 (5 bases each). Trimming shortened V by 7 bases and J by 0 bases, and 16 bases separated the two germline ends. The CDR3 loop spans 15 amino acids. The germline CDR1 and CDR2 sequences are MNHNS and SASEGT. The CDR3 sequence is CASTARPGASYEQYF. CDR3 DNA: TGTGCCAGCACCGCACGGCCCGGGGCCTCCTACGAGCAGTACTTC.

The V and J genes are TRBV30 and TRBJ1-1; D is unclear. From germline, CDR1 is GTSNPN and CDR2 SVGIG (reference sequence). The germline V and J ends were trimmed by 2 bases and 0 bases, with 4 bases remaining between them. The CDR3 covers 12 residues. CDR3 DNA sequence: TGTGCCTGGAGTCTTATGAACACTGAAGCTTTCTTT. Protein: CAWSLMNTEAFF.

The rearrangement links TRBV7-2 to TRBJ2-3, with D tentatively TRBD1 (5 bases). Trimming left V 4 bases short and J 2 bases short, with 13 bases between. This CDR3 spans 15 amino acids. Germline values: CDR1 SGHTA, CDR2 FQGNSA. CDR3 in amino acids: CASSSGYLSTDTQYF. The CDR3 DNA sequence: TGTGCCAGCAGCTCAGGGTACCTATCCACAGATACGCAGTATTTT.

The chain uses TRBV2 and TRBJ1-2; 11 nucleotides match TRBD1. The CDR3 length is 16 residues. Losses at the gene ends were 7 bases for V and 2 bases for J; bases not matched to a gene: 9. Germline V CDR1 and CDR2: SNHLY, FYNNEI. CDR3 sequence: CASIFSRDRGNYGYTF. The CDR3 coding sequence is TGTGCCAGCATCTTTAGTAGGGACAGGGGGAACTATGGCTACACCTTC.

CDR3 protein: CASSPDRGTGYTF. Written as DNA, the CDR3 is TGTGCCAGCAGCCCGGACAGGGGAACGGGCTACACCTTC. The V gene is TRBV11-3, the J gene TRBJ1-2, with 9 bases lining up with TRBD1. Germline assignment: CDR1 SGHNT and CDR2 YENEEA. The trim removed 5 bases at V and 8 bases at J, leaving 6 bases unmatched. CDR3 length equals 13 residues.

A single count supports this clonotype. The chain recombines TRBV12-3 or TRBV12-4 with TRBJ2-2, with D perhaps assigned TRBD1 or TRBD2 (5 bases each). The ends were cut back, 4 bases at V and 5 bases at J, with 11 bases in the middle. The CDR3 sequence is 14 residues long. Here the CDR3 reads CASSSNGGTGELFF. The CDR3 bases are TGTGCCAGCAGTTCCAATGGGGGAACCGGGGAGCTGTTTTTT.

Remarks on this clonotype: Given the absence of the conserved phenylalanine or tryptophan at the CDR3 end, a read error is likely. The gene calls are TRBV30 and TRBJ1-3; D gene unclear. CDR1 and CDR2 from the germline V gene are GTSNPN and SVGIG (reference sequence). V gave up 2 bases and J gave up 4 bases, with 6 bases separating them. The CDR3 has 12 residues. In DNA, the CDR3 is TGTGCCTGGAGTTTAAGAGGAAACACCATATATCTT. Translation: CAWSLRGNTIYL.

This clonotype has only a few counts. The chain recombines TRBV29-1 with TRBJ1-1; TRBD1 aligns across 7 bases. In germline, CDR1 is SQVTM, CDR2 ANQGSEA. J was trimmed by 4 bases and V by 6 bases; bases with no gene match: 17. The CDR3 has 16 amino acids. Here the CDR3 DNA reads TGCAGCGTGAATACACTAGCCACAGGGGTACGCACTGAAGCTTTCTTT. This translates into CSVNTLATGVRTEAFF. Looking up the rest from reference TRBV29-1 and TRBJ1-1 gives the full variable domain: SAVISQKPSRDICQRGTSLTIQCQVDSQVTMMFWYRQQPGQSLTLIATANQGSEATYESGFVIDKFPISRPNLTFSTLTVSNMSPEDSSIYLCSVNTLATGVRTEAFFGQGTRLTVV.

Note on this clonotype: The CDR3 does not close with the conserved phenylalanine or tryptophan, likely indicating a read error. The DNA is omitted, as the CDR3 cannot be located on it reliably, and the CDR3 follows TCRdb's listing. The rearrangement joins TRBV30 to TRBJ2-3; the table's TRBD1 call for D was not verified on the DNA. From germline, CDR1 is GTSNPN and CDR2 SVGIG (reference sequence). With termini counted, the CDR3 has 16 amino acids. This chain's CDR3 is CAWSPGTDLYEQYVGP.

This clonotype occurred once. This chain uses TRBV11-2 with TRBJ2-3, with TRBD2 matching over 11 bases. After removal of 1 base from V and 2 bases from J, the junction contained 11 bases not matched to a gene. The CDR3 has 19 residues. CDR1 and CDR2 from the germline V gene are SGHAT and FQNNGV. The CDR3 sequence is CASSLAPPGLAAITDTQYF. CDR3 in DNA: TGTGCCAGCAGCTTAGCCCCCCCGGGACTAGCGGCGATCACAGATACGCAGTATTTT. Filled out from reference TRBV11-2 and TRBJ2-3, the complete variable domain reads EAGVAQSPRYKIIEKRQSVAFWCNPISGHATLYWYQQILGQGPKLLIQFQNNGVVDDSQLPKDRFSAERLKGVDSTLKIQPAKLEDSAVYLCASSLAPPGLAAITDTQYFGPGTRLTVL.

This clonotype was picked up a small number of times. The chain links TRBV28 to TRBJ1-1, with D unclear. The CDR3 runs to 14 residues. Germline CDR1 MDHEN, CDR2 SYDVKM. Trimming cost V 2 bases and J 4 bases, with 11 bases left between them. In nucleotides, the CDR3 is TGTGCCAGCAGTTTAAGGACCCCGAGCACTGAAGCTTTCTTT. Translated: CASSLRTPSTEAFF.

The CDR3 DNA is TGTGCCAGCAGCTTGGGGGACGAGCAGTACTTC. This gives the protein CASSLGDEQYF. J is TRBJ2-7 and V is TRBV11-2; D is tentatively TRBD1 or TRBD2 (5 bases each). Deletions cut 3 bases from V and 5 bases from J, with 5 bases between. CDR1 and CDR2 from the germline V gene are SGHAT and FQNNGV. The CDR3 length is 11 residues. The full variable domain, rest sourced from reference TRBV11-2 and TRBJ2-7, is EAGVAQSPRYKIIEKRQSVAFWCNPISGHATLYWYQQILGQGPKLLIQFQNNGVVDDSQLPKDRFSAERLKGVDSTLKIQPAKLEDSAVYLCASSLGDEQYFGPGTRLTVT.

This clonotype showed up just a few times. The V and J genes are TRBV28 and TRBJ2-7; D remains ambiguous. Germline CDR1 is MDHEN and CDR2 is SYDVKM. CDR3 length: 12 amino acids. V shed 3 bases and J shed 6 bases, with 9 bases lying between them. CDR3 sequence reads: CASSFQSPEQYF. CDR3 nucleotide sequence: TGTGCCAGCAGTTTCCAGTCTCCCGAGCAGTACTTC.

The chain combines TRBV14 with TRBJ2-2, with D possibly being TRBD1 (5 bases). Germline CDR1 and CDR2: SGHDN and FVKESK. The CDR3 spans 14 residues. The V end was cut by 1 base, the J end by 3 bases, with 6 bases between. CDR3 in DNA: TGTGCCAGCAGCCAAGTAGGGGACACCGGGGAGCTGTTTTTT. Translated, it gives CASSQVGDTGELFF.

This sequence joins TRBV6-1 and TRBJ2-1; TRBD2 matches 7 bases. The V and J ends lost 0 bases and 4 bases, in that order; junction bases with no gene match: 6. Germline V CDR1 and CDR2: MNHNS, SASEGT. This CDR3 contains 16 residues. In DNA form, the CDR3 reads TGTGCCAGCAGTGAAGCTATCATGGGACTATACAATGAGCAGTTCTTC. Translated: CASSEAIMGLYNEQFF.

As to this clonotype: One junction end disagrees with the germline gene, perhaps due to a read error. The chain employs TRBV7-8 and TRBJ1-1; 8 nucleotides agree with TRBD1. The CDR3 runs 13 residues. Germline CDR1 is SGHVS and CDR2 is FQNEAQ. This CDR3 is CSSSVDRGNEAFF. As DNA, the CDR3 is TGTTCCAGCAGCGTAGACAGGGGTAATGAAGCTTTCTTT.

This clonotype appeared a few times. This chain connects TRBV6-4 to TRBJ1-5; unclear D gene. The CDR3 covers 13 residues. Germline V CDR1 and CDR2: MRHNA, SNTAGT. V was pared by 4 bases and J by 1 base, with 5 bases between. CDR3 amino acids: CASSVESNQPQHF. The CDR3 region has the DNA TGTGCCAGCAGTGTTGAGAGCAATCAGCCCCAGCATTTT.

This clonotype occurred a few times. The chain carries TRBV24-1 and TRBJ2-3; D remains unclear. Deletions cut 4 bases from V and 5 bases from J, with 15 bases between. CDR3 length equals 15 residues. Germline V lookup: CDR1 KGHDR, CDR2 SFDVKD. CDR3 DNA: TGTGCCACCAGTGAGGCCCGGTACGATGTAGATACGCAGTATTTT. Amino acid sequence: CATSEARYDVDTQYF.

A note on this clonotype: The junction departs from the called germline gene at one end, perhaps through a read error. The V and J genes are TRBV5-1 and TRBJ2-2; TRBD2 matches 11 bases. Germline V gives CDR1 SGHRS, CDR2 YFSETQ. The CDR3 sequence is 16 residues long. DNA for the CDR3: TGCGCCAGCAGTTTGGACGGGACTAGCGGAACCGGGGAGCTGTTTTTT. Encoded protein: CASSLDGTSGTGELFF.

This CDR3 is CASSLGGISTYEQYF. CDR3 bases: TGTGCCAGCAGCTTAGGGGGAATCAGCACCTACGAGCAGTACTTC. This chain links TRBV11-3 with TRBJ2-7; D is undetermined. The CDR3 loop spans 15 amino acids. CDR1 and CDR2 from the germline V gene are SGHNT and YENEEA. Trimming pared 1 base from V and 2 bases from J, leaving 12 bases between.

By sample fraction, this clonotype is large. The V and J genes are TRBV18 and TRBJ2-1; D tentatively reads TRBD1 or TRBD2 (5 bases each). The CDR3 runs to 15 residues. Germline lookup yields CDR1 KGHSH and CDR2 LQKENI. V was shortened by 3 bases and J by 6 bases, with 15 bases between the two germline ends. CDR3 amino acids: CASSPSGGSGNEQFF. CDR3 sequence (DNA): TGTGCCAGCTCACCTTCTGGGGGTTCGGGCAATGAGCAGTTCTTC.

The chain carries TRBV5-1 and TRBJ2-3; TRBD2 aligns across 14 bases. V lost 4 bases to trimming and J lost 2 bases; unmatched junction nucleotides: 12. Germline-derived CDR1 and CDR2 are SGHRS and YFSETQ. This CDR3 contains 19 residues. The CDR3 DNA reads as TGCGCCAGCAGCCGGTTGGCCGGGACTAGCGGGAGAGTCACAGATACGCAGTATTTT. This encodes CASSRLAGTSGRVTDTQYF.

The rearrangement uses TRBV19 and TRBJ2-5; possible D gene TRBD1, 5 bases. This CDR3 spans 12 amino acids. The germline V gene has CDR1 LNHDA and CDR2 SQIVND (reference sequence). V was pared by 3 bases and J by 7 bases, with 9 bases between. DNA of the CDR3: TGTGCCAGTAGTATGGACATTGGGACCCAGTACTTC. Translation: CASSMDIGTQYF.

This chain uses TRBV14 with TRBJ2-7, with 7 bases that match TRBD1. Trimming took 4 bases from V and 6 from J; bases not matched to a gene: 12. The CDR3 loop spans 15 amino acids. CDR1 is SGHDN, CDR2 FVKESK, per germline. The CDR3 DNA reads TGTGCCAGCAGCCCTTCGACAGGGAGAATAGCCGAGCAGTACTTC. Encoded protein: CASSPSTGRIAEQYF.

Of note for this clonotype: One base away lies a much larger clone, so this may be a sequencing read error. The chain joins TRBV20-1 to TRBJ2-7; a possible D gene is TRBD2 (6 bases). This CDR3 region has 11 residues. The germline V and J ends were trimmed by 6 bases and 5 bases, with 11 bases remaining between them. Germline CDR1 is DFQATT and CDR2 is SNEGSKA (reference sequence). CDR3 loop: CSASERDEQYF. The CDR3 DNA is TGCAGTGCCAGCGAGCGGGACGAGCAGTACTTC.

This clonotype was found once. This chain links TRBV18 with TRBJ1-3; D is unclear. The CDR3 covers 18 residues. V lost 2 bases, J lost 3 bases, and 20 bases lay in between. Per germline, CDR1 KGHSH and CDR2 LQKENI. CDR3: CASSPYTPETILGNTIYF. CDR3 nucleotide sequence: TGTGCCAGCTCACCATACACACCGGAGACCATACTTGGAAACACCATATATTTT.